The 24 T cell receptor beta chains in this list originate from one sample, sequenced in a study of blood T cell repertoires in COVID-19. The repertoire was sequenced with immunoSEQ multiplex PCR; TCRdb's copy has only in-frame clones and lacks some. This repertoire shows around 330,000 clones, under 90% found once; its top ten account for about 5%. The sequencing input was PBMCs or T cells enriched from blood (not recorded which). These receptors all come from a man between 60 and 75 years old who had recovered from COVID-19.

The rearrangement joins TRBV27 to TRBJ2-3, with TRBD2 matching 8 bases. CDR1 and CDR2 from the germline V gene are MNHEY and SMNVEV (reference sequence). The trim removed 4 bases at V and 2 bases at J, leaving 11 bases unmatched. The CDR3 totals 17 residues. The CDR3 reads CASSSPRRGGDTDTQYF. The CDR3 DNA is TGTGCCAGCAGTTCCCCGCGCCGGGGGGGCGACACAGATACGCAGTATTTT.

This sequence joins TRBV5-5 and TRBJ2-5, with 7 bases matching TRBD1. CDR3 length equals 14 residues. CDR1 is SGHKS, CDR2 YYEKEE, per germline (reference sequence). Trimming removed 0 bases from V and 6 bases from J; junction bases left unmatched: 5. The CDR3 region has the DNA TGTGCCAGCAGCTTGGAAGGGACAGATAAGACCCAGTACTTC. This gives the protein CASSLEGTDKTQYF.

This sequence joins TRBV28 and TRBJ1-5; 7 bases are shared with TRBD1. The ends lost 1 base at V and 7 bases at J; junction bases unmatched: 13. CDR1 and CDR2 from the germline V gene are MDHEN and SYDVKM. The CDR3 has 17 residues. The DNA of the CDR3 is TGTGCCAGCAGTTTATTTGGAGGACAGGCGAGGACCCAGCCCCAGCATTTT. Translated, it gives CASSLFGGQARTQPQHF.

Only one count was recorded for this clone. The V and J genes are TRBV11-2 and TRBJ1-5, with D unresolved. Trimming stripped 1 base from V and 1 base from J, with 8 bases between. This CDR3 comprises 15 residues. Germline loops: CDR1 SGHAT, CDR2 FQNNGV. The CDR3 sequence is CASSLGYKSNQPQHF. In DNA form, the CDR3 reads TGTGCCAGCAGCTTAGGGTACAAGAGCAATCAGCCCCAGCATTTT.

V is TRBV19 and J is TRBJ2-7, with 7 bases lining up with TRBD2. Trimming took 4 bases from V and 2 from J; bases not matched to a gene: 2. The CDR3 runs 13 residues. Germline V gene data show CDR1 as LNHDA and CDR2 as SQIVND (reference sequence). In DNA, the CDR3 is TGTGCCAGTAGTACGGGACTAACCTACGAGCAGTACTTC. It specifies CASSTGLTYEQYF.

This clone was seen just once. The chain combines TRBV14 with TRBJ2-7; 9 bases agree with TRBD1. This CDR3 region has 14 residues. Per germline, CDR1 SGHDN and CDR2 FVKESK. With V trimmed by 3 bases and J by 1 base, 1 base remained unmatched. The CDR3 here is CASSHGQGSYEQYF. CDR3 coding DNA: TGTGCCAGCAGCCACGGACAGGGGTCCTACGAGCAGTACTTC.

This clone is a singleton in its sample. The CDR3 DNA follows: TGTGCCAGCAGCTCATCCGGGACAGGGGTTTCAGAGACCCAGTACTTC. Its translation is CASSSSGTGVSETQYF. The chain uses TRBV7-2 and TRBJ2-5; the match to TRBD1 covers 10 bases. The CDR3 is 16 amino acids. Germline assignment: CDR1 SGHTA and CDR2 FQGNSA. Germline trimming cut 4 bases from V and 4 bases from J; bases unmatched to any gene: 9.

A few counts support this clone. V gene TRBV24-1 combines with J gene TRBJ2-3; the D gene is possibly TRBD2 (5 bases). The CDR3 covers 15 residues. Germline V gene sequence: CDR1 KGHDR, CDR2 SFDVKD. The germline V and J ends were trimmed by 0 bases and 0 bases, with 6 bases remaining between them. The CDR3 DNA follows: TGTGCCACCAGTGATTTGAGGACTAGCACAGATACGCAGTATTTT. It codes for CATSDLRTSTDTQYF.

The CDR3 protein is CASSSRTSGRGNEQFF. CDR3 nucleotide sequence: TGTGCCAGCAGCAGCCGGACTAGCGGGAGAGGGAATGAGCAGTTCTTC. V is TRBV7-3 and J is TRBJ2-1; 13 nucleotides line up with TRBD2. CDR1 and CDR2 (germline): SGHTA, FQGTGA. CDR3 length: 16 residues. Trimming cost V 5 bases and J 7 bases; bases outside gene matches: 8.

The gene calls are TRBV18 and TRBJ2-3; maybe TRBD2 (6 bases). Germline V gene sequence: CDR1 KGHSH, CDR2 LQKENI. The germline V and J ends were trimmed by 2 bases and 6 bases, with 15 bases remaining between them. The CDR3 loop spans 15 amino acids. CDR3 DNA: TGTGCCAGCTCACCATCCACGGGGGATGGGGATACGCAGTATTTT. As protein: CASSPSTGDGDTQYF.

The gene calls are TRBV10-2 and TRBJ1-6; tentative D call: TRBD1 (6 bases). Germline V lookup: CDR1 WSHSY, CDR2 SAAADI. The V end was cut by 5 bases, the J end by 8 bases, with 13 bases between. The CDR3 totals 14 residues. Here the CDR3 reads CASSIVGADSPLHF. CDR3 nucleotide sequence: TGCGCCAGCAGTATTGTGGGGGCTGATTCACCCCTCCACTTT.

The rearrangement joins TRBV28 to TRBJ2-3; 11 bases are shared with TRBD2. Losses at the gene ends were 1 base for V and 6 bases for J; bases not matched to a gene: 9. Germline V CDR1 and CDR2: MDHEN, SYDVKM. The length of the CDR3 is 17 residues. This CDR3 is CASSLSTSGNPRDTQYF. CDR3 DNA sequence: TGTGCCAGCAGTTTATCGACTAGCGGGAACCCCAGGGATACGCAGTATTTT.

In this sample, this clone turned up once. This rearrangement joins TRBV3-1 (or the pseudogene TRBV3-2) to TRBJ1-2; tentative D call: TRBD1 (6 bases). V was clipped by 4 bases and J by 2 bases, with 8 bases between them. The CDR3 consists of 13 residues. From germline, CDR1 is LGHDT and CDR2 YNNKEL (reference sequence). DNA of the CDR3: TGTGCCAGCAGCCGGGGGACAAACTATGGCTACACCTTC. It codes for CASSRGTNYGYTF.

The chain uses TRBV7-9 and TRBJ1-2; D possibly corresponds to TRBD1 (5 bases). V was pared by 0 bases and J by 1 base, with 9 bases between. CDR1 is SEHNR, CDR2 FQNEAQ, per germline (reference sequence). The CDR3 has 15 residues. The CDR3 sequence: CASSLAGQDNYGYTF. The CDR3 DNA sequence: TGTGCCAGCAGCTTAGCGGGGCAGGATAACTATGGCTACACCTTC. Looking up the rest from reference TRBV7-9 and TRBJ1-2 gives the full variable domain: DTGVSQNPRHKITKRGQNVTFRCDPISEHNRLYWYRQTLGQGPEFLTYFQNEAQLEKSRLLSDRFSAERPKGSFSTLEIQRTEQGDSAMYLCASSLAGQDNYGYTFGSGTRLTVV.

The genes are TRBV6-1 and TRBJ2-7; 7 positions match TRBD1. Germline V gene lookup returns CDR1 MNHNS and CDR2 SASEGT. V was pared by 0 bases and J by 7 bases, with 12 bases of the junction left unmatched. CDR3 size: 16 residues. The CDR3 DNA reads as TGTGCCAGCAGTGAAGCGCGGACAGGCTGGCCTGTAGAGCAGTACTTC. Protein product: CASSEARTGWPVEQYF.

The chain has TRBV11-2 and TRBJ2-7; D is unresolved. Germline assignment: CDR1 SGHAT and CDR2 FQNNGV. This CDR3 spans 14 amino acids. Trimming cost V 1 base and J 0 bases, with 7 bases left between them. The CDR3 protein is CASSLVRSSYEQYF. The CDR3 nucleotides read TGTGCCAGCAGCTTAGTTAGGAGCTCCTACGAGCAGTACTTC.

This chain uses TRBV4-1 with TRBJ1-2; 9 bases match TRBD1. J gave up 5 bases and V 1 base, and 5 bases lay outside the gene matches. Per the germline V gene, CDR1 is MGHRA and CDR2 is YSYEKL. The CDR3 is made up of 15 amino acids. CDR3 bases: TGCGCCAGCAGCCAAGTCTCAGGACAGGGGTATGGCTACACCTTC. Protein: CASSQVSGQGYGYTF.

There are a few counts of this clone. The chain joins TRBV28 to TRBJ1-5; possible D gene TRBD1, 6 bases. From germline, CDR1 is MDHEN and CDR2 SYDVKM. Trimming left V 10 bases short and J 2 bases short, with 12 bases between. This CDR3 has 13 amino acids. CDR3: CAISGTRNQPQHF. In DNA, the CDR3 is TGTGCCATCTCCGGGACACGCAATCAGCCCCAGCATTTT.

This clone has a single count. The chain combines TRBV27 with TRBJ2-1, with D perhaps matching TRBD2 (6 bases). Germline CDR1 and CDR2: MNHEY and SMNVEV (reference sequence). Trimming shortened V by 1 base and J by 6 bases, and 13 bases separated the two germline ends. The length of the CDR3 is 15 residues. For the CDR3, the DNA is TGTGCCAGCAGTTTATACGGGAGAAGGGGCAATGAGCAGTTCTTC. Residues: CASSLYGRRGNEQFF.

This clone appeared a single time. The chain is built from TRBV7-2 and TRBJ2-3; D is unclear. The CDR3 is 14 amino acids. V lost 5 bases, J lost 1 base, and 10 bases lay in between. The germline V gene encodes CDR1 SGHTA and CDR2 FQGNSA. CDR3 sequence: CASSLVGGTDTQYF. The CDR3 DNA reads as TGTGCCAGCAGCCTCGTAGGAGGCACAGATACGCAGTATTTT.

The chain carries TRBV2 and TRBJ2-6; weak D call: TRBD1 (5 bases). Trimming removed 6 bases at V and 4 bases at J, with 10 bases between. This CDR3 contains 14 residues. Germline-derived CDR1 and CDR2 are SNHLY and FYNNEI. CDR3 protein: CASRQGSGANVLTF. DNA of the CDR3: TGTGCCAGCAGGCAGGGCTCCGGGGCCAACGTCCTGACTTTC.

To note about this clone: The sample holds other DNA sequences that translate to the same CDR3. J is TRBJ2-7 and V is TRBV7-9; TRBD2 aligns across 10 bases. V lost 1 base and J lost 3; bases outside the gene matches: 0. Germline CDR1 SEHNR, CDR2 FQNEAQ (reference sequence). The CDR3 runs to 14 residues. The CDR3: CASSLVAGGYEQYF. The DNA of the CDR3 is TGTGCCAGCAGCTTAGTAGCGGGAGGCTACGAGCAGTACTTC.

The chain is built from TRBV4-3 and TRBJ2-1; D remains unclear. Trimming pared 0 bases from V and 8 bases from J, leaving 8 bases between. Germline V CDR1 and CDR2: LGHNA, YSLEER. The CDR3 extends over 13 amino acids. The CDR3 loop reads CASSQDTGHEQFF. The CDR3 DNA sequence: TGCGCCAGCAGCCAAGATACGGGTCATGAGCAGTTCTTC.

The chain couples TRBV28 to TRBJ2-5; the match to TRBD1 covers 9 bases. CDR1 is MDHEN and CDR2 is SYDVKM in the germline V gene. V lost 4 bases to trimming and J lost 7 bases; unmatched junction nucleotides: 7. CDR3 length: 14 residues. The CDR3 spells CASSSPGQGGTQYF. The DNA of the CDR3 is TGTGCCAGCAGTTCCCCGGGACAGGGAGGGACCCAGTACTTC.